Each of the 19 T cell receptor beta chains below was sequenced from the same sample in a study of T cells after yellow fever vaccination. TCRdb processed the 5' RACE reads anew with MiXCR; each CDR3 protein has one entry. The sample lists around 610,000 distinct CDR3 sequences, about 14% occurring once. This sample comprised PBMCs, obtained on the day of the yellow fever booster vaccination. All receptors derive from a man aged 25 to 40 who received the YFV17D yellow fever vaccine.

The rearrangement links TRBV10-3 to TRBJ2-7; TRBD2 matches 8 bases. The germline V gene encodes CDR1 ENHRY and CDR2 SYGVKD. CDR3 length equals 12 residues. V lost 11 bases and J lost 5; bases outside the gene matches: 8. This CDR3 is CASGLGANEQYF. CDR3 bases: TGTGCCTCGGGACTAGGGGCAAACGAGCAGTACTTC.

Only a few counts were recorded for this clonotype. The chain carries TRBV21-1 and TRBJ2-2; TRBD1, the table's D call, lacks a check against the DNA. TRBV21-1 is a documented pseudogene. CDR3 length equals 17 residues. CDR3 nucleotide sequence: TGTGCCAGCAGCTGCCGGGGGCCAGGGTTGAACACCGGGGAGCTGTTTTTT. Protein: CASSCRGPGLNTGELFF.

V gene TRBV29-1 combines with J gene TRBJ2-1, with a tentative D call TRBD2 (6 bases). Trimming removed 6 bases from V and 3 bases from J, with 21 bases in between. Germline CDR1 is SQVTM and CDR2 is ANQGSEA. The CDR3 has 16 amino acids. CDR3 sequence reads: CSVEYTRDLLYNEQFF. CDR3 DNA: TGCAGCGTAGAGTATACGCGGGACTTACTCTACAATGAGCAGTTCTTC.

There are a few counts of this clonotype. The chain combines TRBV4-3 with TRBJ1-1; D gene ambiguous. This CDR3 has 13 amino acids. V was clipped by 0 bases and J by 4 bases, with 6 bases between them. Germline assignment: CDR1 LGHNA and CDR2 YSLEER. The CDR3 here is CASSQDIFTEAFF. CDR3 DNA sequence: TGCGCCAGCAGCCAAGATATCTTCACTGAAGCTTTCTTT.

V and J are TRBV7-9 and TRBJ2-7, with D maybe TRBD2 (5 bases). The CDR3 consists of 13 residues. In germline, CDR1 is SEHNR, CDR2 FQNEAQ (reference sequence). Trimming removed 5 bases at V and 1 base at J, with 9 bases between. This CDR3 reads CASSGSASYEQYF. CDR3 in DNA: TGTGCCAGCAGCGGTAGCGCGTCCTACGAGCAGTACTTC.

V gene TRBV15 combines with J gene TRBJ1-2; 7 bases map to TRBD1. V trimming: 0 bases; J trimming: 5 bases; junction bases outside the gene matches: 6. CDR1 and CDR2 from the germline V gene are LNHNV and YYDKDF (reference sequence). There are 15 residues in the CDR3. The CDR3 region is CATSREGQNFYGYTF. Here the CDR3 DNA reads TGTGCCACCAGCAGAGAGGGACAGAACTTTTATGGCTACACCTTC.

The chain couples TRBV18 to TRBJ2-7, with D unclear. The germline V gene has CDR1 KGHSH and CDR2 LQKENI. This CDR3 is built from 12 residues. The V and J ends lost 2 bases and 7 bases respectively, with 9 bases between them. CDR3 bases: TGTGCCAGCTCACCATCCTCCCGGGAGCAGTACTTC. Protein: CASSPSSREQYF.

The table lists this clonotype with a few counts. The CDR3 DNA reads TGTGCCAGCAGCAATGCGACAGGGAAAGAGACCCAGTACTTC. This encodes CASSNATGKETQYF. The chain recombines TRBV21-1 with TRBJ2-5; the table's D call, TRBD1, has no DNA check behind it. TRBV21-1 is a listed pseudogene. The CDR3 covers 14 residues.

The chain combines TRBV7-9 with TRBJ1-2; no firm D call. Germline CDR1 and CDR2: SEHNR and FQNEAQ (reference sequence). This CDR3 region has 12 residues. Between the trimmed V and J ends, which lost 5 bases and 7 bases, there was a span of 11 bases. CDR3 DNA sequence: TGTGCCAGCAGCCAAGAGTTAGGTGGCTACACCTTC. Residues: CASSQELGGYTF. Complete variable domain (other parts from reference TRBV7-9 and TRBJ1-2): DTGVSQNPRHKITKRGQNVTFRCDPISEHNRLYWYRQTLGQGPEFLTYFQNEAQLEKSRLLSDRFSAERPKGSFSTLEIQRTEQGDSAMYLCASSQELGGYTFGSGTRLTVV.

The gene calls are TRBV7-2 and TRBJ2-6, with D possibly matching TRBD1 (6 bases). Trimming cost V 5 bases and J 4 bases, with 15 bases left between them. CDR1 SGHTA and CDR2 FQGNSA come from the germline V gene. The CDR3 loop spans 16 amino acids. CDR3 coding DNA: TGTGCCAGCAGCCGCCGAACAGGGACAGGGGCCAACGTCCTGACTTTC. This translates into CASSRRTGTGANVLTF.

At least ten counts were recorded for this clonotype. The chain couples TRBV11-2 to TRBJ2-1; 10 positions match TRBD2. Trimming took 5 bases from V and 2 from J; bases not matched to a gene: 9. CDR1 is SGHAT and CDR2 is FQNNGV in the germline V gene. The CDR3 runs to 17 residues. Written as DNA, the CDR3 is TGTGCCAGCAGCCCAGCTGGGACTAGCGTAACCTACAATGAGCAGTTCTTC. This gives the protein CASSPAGTSVTYNEQFF.

This clonotype was recorded at least ten times. An end of the junction does not agree with germline; a read error may underlie this. The rearrangement uses TRBV4-3 and TRBJ2-1; 7 bases fit TRBD2. Germline V gene lookup returns CDR1 LGHNA and CDR2 YSLEER. This CDR3 has 15 amino acids. This CDR3 reads CASSQGGSSYNEQFF. The CDR3 nucleotides read TGTGCCAGCAGCCAAGGCGGGAGCTCCTACAATGAGCAGTTCTTC.

V and J are TRBV20-1 and TRBJ2-3, with unresolved D. CDR1 and CDR2 from the germline V gene are DFQATT and SNEGSKA (reference sequence). Trimming cost V 0 bases and J 2 bases, with 12 bases left between them. CDR3 length: 15 amino acids. CDR3 residues: CSARDWREVTDTQYF. The CDR3 DNA follows: TGCAGTGCTAGAGATTGGAGAGAGGTCACAGATACGCAGTATTTT.

This clonotype was counted between two and nine times. The chain links TRBV10-3 to TRBJ2-1, with D perhaps TRBD2 (5 bases). Germline lookup yields CDR1 ENHRY and CDR2 SYGVKD. V lost 10 bases to trimming and J lost 6 bases, with 16 bases between them. The CDR3 contains 13 residues. The chain's CDR3 is CATSSELVNEQFF. CDR3 in DNA: TGTGCCACGAGTAGCGAGTTGGTCAATGAGCAGTTCTTC.

This clonotype was recorded a few times. The chain recombines TRBV20-1 with TRBJ2-3; tentatively, D is TRBD2 (5 bases). V was cut by 0 bases and J by 6 bases, with 16 bases left in between. This CDR3 comprises 15 residues. Germline V lookup: CDR1 DFQATT, CDR2 SNEGSKA (reference sequence). The CDR3 bases are TGCAGTGCTAGAGATGAGGGCCCCTTCGGCGATACGCAGTATTTT. Translating gives CSARDEGPFGDTQYF.

The V call is TRBV9, the J call TRBJ2-2; no clear D gene. Germline assignment: CDR1 SGDLS and CDR2 YYNGEE. Trimming shortened V by 0 bases and J by 7 bases, and 7 bases separated the two germline ends. The CDR3 has 13 residues. The CDR3: CASSVEGIGELFF. The CDR3, as DNA: TGTGCCAGCAGCGTAGAAGGTATCGGGGAGCTGTTTTTT.

This clonotype was counted at least ten times. This chain uses TRBV4-3 with TRBJ2-7; D unresolved. Germline V gives CDR1 LGHNA, CDR2 YSLEER. The V end lost 0 bases, the J end lost 7 bases, and 19 bases lay between the germline ends. The CDR3 contains 16 residues. The CDR3 sequence: CASSQELSWGNREQYF. CDR3 bases: TGCGCCAGCAGCCAAGAACTATCTTGGGGTAACCGGGAGCAGTACTTC.

The chain links TRBV20-1 to TRBJ2-5; 7 bases are a match to TRBD1. V was pared by 3 bases and J by 2 bases, with 12 bases of the junction left unmatched. CDR3 length: 16 residues. The germline V gene has CDR1 DFQATT and CDR2 SNEGSKA (reference sequence). The CDR3 coding sequence is TGCAGTGCTAGCTCTCGACAGGGCCCGGATCAAGAGACCCAGTACTTC. It yields the protein CSASSRQGPDQETQYF.

V usage is TRBV7-9 and J usage is TRBJ2-3; D possibly corresponds to TRBD2 (6 bases). Germline loops: CDR1 SEHNR, CDR2 FQNEAQ (reference sequence). There are 12 residues in the CDR3. The ends were cut back, 6 bases at V and 8 bases at J, with 12 bases in the middle. As DNA, the CDR3 is TGTGCCAGCAGACAGACGGGAGCTACGCAGTATTTT. Translated, it gives CASRQTGATQYF.